This TCR beta chain was profiled in a study of chemoradiotherapy in HPV16-positive cancers. The table came from immunoSEQ multiplex PCR; TCRdb's copy has only in-frame clones and leaves some out. The data show about 68,000 clones, 88% seen once. The CDR3 is 12 residues long. Germline CDR1 SQVTM, CDR2 ANQGSEA. V lost 4 bases and J lost 0, with 6 bases in between. Repertoires were sampled repeatedly during chemoradiotherapy. The TCR sequence derives from a human donor with HPV-associated anogenital cancer. The sequencing used blood, collected from a patient who underwent chemoradiotherapy. V usage is TRBV29-1 and J usage is TRBJ1-2; unclear D gene. For the CDR3, the DNA is TGCAGCGTTGTGGGTACTAACTATGGCTACACCTTC. Protein product: CSVVGTNYGYTF.